What follows describes a single T cell receptor beta chain. What it binds is not known. The source of the sample is a study of blood T cells in healthy people across ages. The study's findings and limits: With age, beta diversity per million T cells declined roughly linearly, significantly by over 35. The unknown donor CMV status may have confounded expanded clonotype changes.

Germline assignment: CDR1 DFQATT and CDR2 SNEGSKA (reference sequence). With V trimmed by 3 bases and J by 1 base, 12 bases remained unmatched. The CDR3 consists of 16 residues. A sample-barcoded 5' primer and a J-beta primer mix were used in a second PCR of roughly 7 to 11 cycles. Each cDNA molecule was tagged by a template-switch adaptor that had 12 random nucleotides. Each CDR3 protein gets one entry after TCRdb re-called the 5' RACE reads with MiXCR. Counted here are 2 million or so distinct CDR3 sequences, around 48% occurring once; the ten biggest clones make up over 2%. The sample taken for sequencing was blood. This clonotype was obtained from a woman between 40 and 55 years old in good health. The chain recombines TRBV20-1 with TRBJ2-7; TRBD2 matches 7 bases. CDR3 residues: CSARRSGEGLSYEQYF. As DNA, the CDR3 is TGCAGTGCTAGGAGATCGGGGGAGGGGCTTTCCTACGAGCAGTACTTC.